This passage covers 23 T cell receptor beta chains from one sample sequenced in a study of blood T cell repertoires in COVID-19 (dated by TCRdb to the early 2020s). Libraries were built with the immunoSEQ multiplex PCR assay. The clones in this table, taken by TCRdb from immuneACCESS, are in-frame only. Not every clone is retained; where verified, under half of the shortfall comes from an unresolved V gene, and the cause of the rest is unknown. Here the sample has roughly 79,000 clones; about four fifths occur a single time. In total, the top ten clones hold approximately 3.3% of the sample. Sequenced: peripheral blood. These receptors all stem from a man aged 45-60 years with acute or convalescent COVID-19.

The chain carries TRBV5-1 and TRBJ1-1, with 7 bases identical to TRBD1. The CDR3 runs 15 residues. Germline V gene sequence: CDR1 SGHRS, CDR2 YFSETQ. V shed 2 bases and J 0 bases; nucleotides not matched to a gene: 4. The CDR3 DNA reads TGCGCCAGCAGCTTACAGGGGATTATGAACACTGAAGCTTTCTTT. Its translation: CASSLQGIMNTEAFF.

This clone came up once. This sequence joins TRBV19 and TRBJ2-1; 16 bases fit TRBD2. The CDR3 loop spans 18 amino acids. CDR1 and CDR2 from the germline V gene are LNHDA and SQIVND (reference sequence). V was clipped by 1 base and J by 6 bases; unmatched bases: 6. As DNA, the CDR3 is TGTGCCAGTAGTATAGTCCGGGGACTAGCGGGAGGGGGCAATGAGCAGTTCTTC. Protein product: CASSIVRGLAGGGNEQFF. Full variable domain (rest looked up from reference TRBV19 and TRBJ2-1): DGGITQSPKYLFRKEGQNVTLSCEQNLNHDAMYWYRQDPGQGLRLIYYSQIVNDFQKGDIAEGYSVSREKKESFPLTVTSAQKNPTAFYLCASSIVRGLAGGGNEQFFGPGTRLTVL.

This sequence joins TRBV19 and TRBJ2-7, with D hard to call. V was shortened by 4 bases and J by 4 bases, with 14 bases between the two germline ends. The CDR3 spans 14 residues. The germline CDR1 and CDR2 sequences are LNHDA and SQIVND (reference sequence). The CDR3 DNA is TGTGCCAGTAGTAACAGCAATACCGTATACGAGCAGTACTTC. Its protein is CASSNSNTVYEQYF.

The rearrangement links TRBV9 to TRBJ1-2, with 8 bases matching TRBD1. Per germline, CDR1 SGDLS and CDR2 YYNGEE. After removal of 3 bases from V and 7 bases from J, the junction contained 5 bases not matched to a gene. This CDR3 region has 13 residues. The CDR3 coding sequence is TGTGCCAGCAGCGGACAGGGGTTGAGTGGCTACACCTTC. It is translated as CASSGQGLSGYTF.

This chain joins TRBV6-2 or TRBV6-3 and TRBJ2-2; 7 bases agree with TRBD1. The germline V gene has CDR1 MNHEY and CDR2 SVGEGT. This CDR3 region has 16 residues. V shed 2 bases and J 3 bases; nucleotides not matched to a gene: 6. The CDR3 nucleotides are TGTGCCAGCAGTTACGAAGGGGGCGAGTACACCGGGGAGCTGTTTTTT. Residues: CASSYEGGEYTGELFF.

The rearrangement links TRBV9 to TRBJ2-2; 8 bases line up with TRBD2. J lost 0 bases, V lost 8 bases, and 6 bases had no gene match. The CDR3 extends over 15 amino acids. Germline V lookup: CDR1 SGDLS, CDR2 YYNGEE. The CDR3 coding sequence is TGTGCCAGTACCCGGGAGGGTCCGAACACCGGGGAGCTGTTTTTT. Translated: CASTREGPNTGELFF.

The chain couples TRBV6-5 to TRBJ1-4; D remains ambiguous. Germline V gives CDR1 MNHEY, CDR2 SVGAGI. The CDR3 loop spans 15 amino acids. The V gene lost 6 bases and the J gene lost 0 bases, with 11 bases spanning the gap. In nucleotides, the CDR3 is TGTGCCAGCAGCGCAGGTTCCACAACTAATGAAAAACTGTTTTTT. Protein sequence: CASSAGSTTNEKLFF.

The V and J genes are TRBV11-2 and TRBJ2-5; 9 nucleotides match TRBD2. V trimming: 5 bases; J trimming: 5 bases; junction bases outside the gene matches: 15. The CDR3 covers 17 residues. In germline, CDR1 is SGHAT, CDR2 FQNNGV. DNA of the CDR3: TGTGCCAGCAGCAGCCCGGAATTAGCGGGAGAGAGGGAGACCCAGTACTTC. Its protein product is CASSSPELAGERETQYF. Based on the CDR3 plus reference TRBV11-2 and TRBJ2-5, the full variable domain is EAGVAQSPRYKIIEKRQSVAFWCNPISGHATLYWYQQILGQGPKLLIQFQNNGVVDDSQLPKDRFSAERLKGVDSTLKIQPAKLEDSAVYLCASSSPELAGERETQYFGPGTRLLVL.

The V call is TRBV30, the J call TRBJ1-1, with no clear D. The V gene lost 4 bases and the J gene lost 5 bases, with 14 bases spanning the gap. CDR3 length: 13 amino acids. Germline loops: CDR1 GTSNPN, CDR2 SVGIG (reference sequence). CDR3 residues: CAWNLDRGTEAFF. For the CDR3, the DNA is TGTGCCTGGAATTTGGACCGGGGAACTGAAGCTTTCTTT.

V gene TRBV30 combines with J gene TRBJ1-1; 10 bases are shared with TRBD1. This CDR3 region has 16 residues. V was pared by 0 bases and J by 0 bases, with 4 bases of the junction left unmatched. Looked up from germline, CDR1 is GTSNPN and CDR2 is SVGIG (reference sequence). DNA for the CDR3: TGTGCCTGGAGTGTACAGACAGGGGGCGTGAACACTGAAGCTTTCTTT. This encodes CAWSVQTGGVNTEAFF.

This chain joins TRBV7-6 and TRBJ2-7; perhaps TRBD1 as D (5 bases). Per the germline V gene, CDR1 is SGHVS and CDR2 is FNYEAQ. Between the trimmed V and J ends, which lost 4 bases and 0 bases, there was a span of 13 bases. The CDR3 sequence is 15 residues long. CDR3 amino acids: CASSSRQGSSYEQYF. The CDR3, as DNA: TGTGCCAGCAGCTCACGCCAGGGAAGCTCCTACGAGCAGTACTTC.

V and J are TRBV24-1 and TRBJ2-1, with unresolved D. V gave up 9 bases and J gave up 9 bases, with 11 bases separating them. CDR1 is KGHDR and CDR2 is SFDVKD in the germline V gene. The CDR3 runs 11 residues. CDR3 in DNA: TGTGCCACCGAAAGAGGAAGTGAGCAGTTCTTC. Translated: CATERGSEQFF.

The rearrangement uses TRBV10-3 and TRBJ2-3; 9 nucleotides match TRBD2. CDR1 is ENHRY and CDR2 is SYGVKD in the germline V gene. There are 17 residues in the CDR3. Losses at the gene ends were 0 bases for V and 5 bases for J; bases not matched to a gene: 9. CDR3 coding DNA: TGTGCCATCAGTGAGTCAGCAGTAGCGGGAGAGTTAGATACGCAGTATTTT. Translating it yields CAISESAVAGELDTQYF.

The chain joins TRBV14 to TRBJ2-1; 9 bases align to TRBD1. The V gene end was trimmed by 3 bases and the J gene end by 4 bases; junction bases not matched to a gene: 1. The CDR3 length is 14 residues. Germline V gene sequence: CDR1 SGHDN, CDR2 FVKESK. CDR3 in DNA: TGTGCCAGCAGCCATGGGACAGGGTACAATGAGCAGTTCTTC. This codes for CASSHGTGYNEQFF.

The gene calls are TRBV6-2 or TRBV6-3 and TRBJ1-4; 8 bases are shared with TRBD1. V dropped 4 bases and J dropped 8; count of bases not matched to a gene: 9. CDR3 length: 15 residues. Germline V gives CDR1 MNHEY, CDR2 SVGEGT. The CDR3 nucleotides read TGTGCCAGCAGTTCAACCGGGACAGGAACGGAAAAACTGTTTTTT. This encodes CASSSTGTGTEKLFF.

The chain recombines TRBV5-1 with TRBJ2-7, with D possibly being TRBD1 (7 bases). The CDR3 runs 14 residues. Germline V gene lookup returns CDR1 SGHRS and CDR2 YFSETQ. Trimming shortened V by 4 bases and J by 2 bases, and 13 bases separated the two germline ends. This CDR3 reads CASSAGQKTYEQYF. The CDR3 DNA sequence: TGCGCCAGCAGCGCGGGACAGAAAACCTACGAGCAGTACTTC.

J is TRBJ2-2 and V is TRBV4-1, with a tentative D call TRBD1 (6 bases). The germline V and J ends were trimmed by 4 bases and 6 bases, with 15 bases remaining between them. This CDR3 has 15 residues. The germline V gene encodes CDR1 MGHRA and CDR2 YSYEKL. CDR3 sequence (DNA): TGCGCCAGCAGCCGGCTCGGGACAACCCCCGGGGAGCTGTTTTTT. Protein: CASSRLGTTPGELFF.

V usage is TRBV11-2 and J usage is TRBJ2-3; TRBD2 matches at 8 bases. The CDR3 consists of 15 residues. The trim removed 5 bases at V and 4 bases at J, leaving 8 bases unmatched. Per germline, CDR1 SGHAT and CDR2 FQNNGV. The CDR3 nucleotides are TGTGCCAGCAGCCCATACGGACTAGCAGCAGATACGCAGTATTTT. It is translated as CASSPYGLAADTQYF.

The V and J genes are TRBV6-5 and TRBJ1-1; D unresolved. The CDR3 is 12 residues long. Trimming took 6 bases from V and 1 from J, leaving 6 bases between them. Germline values: CDR1 MNHEY, CDR2 SVGAGI. Here the CDR3 DNA reads TGTGCCAGCAGCCGCAGGAACACTGAAGCTTTCTTT. It codes for CASSRRNTEAFF.

The sample holds a few counts of this clone. The chain joins TRBV6-1 to TRBJ1-5; 7 bases are shared with TRBD1. The CDR3 contains 17 residues. V lost 4 bases, J lost 0 bases, and 9 bases stayed unmatched. Germline lookup yields CDR1 MNHNS and CDR2 SASEGT. CDR3 DNA sequence: TGTGCCAGCAGTGTTCAGACAGGGTCTTATAGCAATCAGCCCCAGCATTTT. Protein sequence: CASSVQTGSYSNQPQHF.

The chain employs TRBV12-5 and TRBJ1-5, with unresolved D. CDR1 and CDR2 from the germline V gene are LGHNT and FRNRAP. Trimming shortened V by 2 bases and J by 5 bases, and 4 bases separated the two germline ends. This CDR3 has 12 residues. The CDR3 here is CASGLPYQPQHF. CDR3 sequence (DNA): TGTGCTAGTGGTTTGCCATATCAGCCCCAGCATTTT.

This chain connects TRBV30 to TRBJ2-4, with D possibly matching TRBD1 (6 bases). Germline lookup yields CDR1 GTSNPN and CDR2 SVGIG (reference sequence). This CDR3 spans 13 amino acids. V lost 0 bases and J lost 7, with 10 bases in between. The CDR3 DNA reads TGTGCCTGGAGTGTTGGTCAGGGGAACATTCAGTACTTC. Its protein product is CAWSVGQGNIQYF.

This chain links TRBV12-2 with TRBJ2-5; the table's D gene call, TRBD2, was not cross checked with the DNA. TRBV12-2 is listed as a pseudogene. The CDR3 is 15 residues long. The CDR3 DNA reads TGTGCAAGTCGCTTAGTGAGGACTAGCGAAGAGACCCAGTACTTC. It translates to CASRLVRTSEETQYF.